The source of this TCR beta chain is a study of blood T cells in healthy people across ages. Study observations and caveats: Unsorted PBMCs prevented conclusive naive versus antigen-experienced comparison. Compared with aged donors, long-lived donors showed fewer expanded clones, suggesting selection.

Concerning this clonotype itself: What it recognizes is unknown.

A J-beta primer mix and a sample-barcoded 5' primer were used in a second PCR of roughly 7 to 12 cycles. TCRdb used MiXCR to reprocess the 5' RACE reads, holding one entry per CDR3 protein. Of fewer than 1,000,000 distinct CDR3 sequences in the sample, more than 40% were seen once. Donors were healthy Caucasian individuals from Russia aged roughly 6 to 95. The CDR3 has 15 residues. With V trimmed by 7 bases and J by 3 bases, 11 bases remained unmatched. The V gene's germline CDR1 is SGHDN and CDR2 FVKESK. Sequenced: blood. This TCR came from a man between 60 and 75 years old in good health. The chain carries TRBV14 and TRBJ1-2; 7 nucleotides line up with TRBD1. CDR3 sequence (DNA): TGTGCCAGCACCCCCGTTGGAGACAGGGACTATGGCTACACCTTC. Its protein product is CASTPVGDRDYGYTF.